This T cell receptor beta chain was sequenced during a study of T cells in Graves' hyperthyroidism and ophthalmopathy. TCR beta CDR3 sequences were amplified from RNA transcripts. HTBI primers were the set used in a first-round RT-PCR of the TCR CDR3. TCRdb reprocessed the multiplex PCR reads with MiXCR, giving one entry per CDR3 protein. This sample has 300,000 to 400,000 distinct CDR3 sequences, with roughly 18% found just once. Those patients with uncontrolled infection, other autoimmune disease, pregnancy or lactation were excluded. This CDR3 has 19 residues. J was trimmed by 4 bases and V by 1 base; bases with no gene match: 12. CDR1 is MNHEY and CDR2 is SMNVEV in the germline V gene (reference sequence). The sample holds a few counts of this clonotype.

V and J are TRBV27 and TRBJ1-6; 8 bases match TRBD1. This receptor was taken from a man aged 18 to 30 with Graves' ophthalmopathy. Material for sequencing was blood. As DNA, the CDR3 is TGTGCCAGCAGTTTATTCGCCTATAACAGGGGGGCTTATAATTCACCCCTCCACTTT. As protein: CASSLFAYNRGAYNSPLHF.